These 7 T cell receptor beta chains came from one sample sequenced in a study of cytomegalovirus exposure and HLA in healthy donors. The PCR used 60 Vbeta and 13 Jbeta primers. Clones were read by immunoSEQ multiplex PCR, and TCRdb kept only the in-frame ones, dropping some. Of 250,000 or so clones listed, 80% to 95% are singletons. The specimen sequenced was PBMCs. These receptors came from a girl between 2 and 10 years old in good health and CMV-seronegative.

The DNA for the CDR3 is TGCAGCGTTGACGGACTAGGAGGCGTCCTGACTTTC. It translates to CSVDGLGGVLTF. The chain carries TRBV29-1 and TRBJ2-6; 7 bases are shared with TRBD2. The CDR3 contains 12 residues. Germline V lookup: CDR1 SQVTM, CDR2 ANQGSEA. V trimming: 3 bases; J trimming: 12 bases; junction bases outside the gene matches: 5.

This sequence joins TRBV7-9 and TRBJ1-5; a possible D gene is TRBD1 (6 bases). Germline CDR1 is SEHNR and CDR2 is FQNEAQ (reference sequence). V was cut by 5 bases and J by 3 bases, with 11 bases left in between. The CDR3 is made up of 14 amino acids. CDR3 coding DNA: TGTGCCAGCAGCACTAGGACAGACAATCAGCCCCAGCATTTT. Protein product: CASSTRTDNQPQHF.

With regard to this clone: One junction end does not reproduce the germline sequence, and a read error may be involved. The CDR3 nucleotides read TGTGTCAGCAGTTCACGACTAGCGGAGACCTACGAGCAGTACTTC. Translation: CVSSSRLAETYEQYF. The V and J genes are TRBV25-1 and TRBJ2-7, with 9 bases fitting TRBD2. Germline values: CDR1 MGHDK, CDR2 SYGVNS. This CDR3 spans 15 amino acids.

The V and J genes are TRBV19 and TRBJ1-6, with TRBD1 identical over 7 bases. The V gene end was trimmed by 3 bases and the J gene end by 10 bases; junction bases not matched to a gene: 15. CDR3 length equals 17 residues. The germline V gene has CDR1 LNHDA and CDR2 SQIVND (reference sequence). This CDR3 is CASSIGQVLNRGSPLHF. In DNA form, the CDR3 reads TGTGCCAGTAGTATTGGACAGGTCCTCAATCGGGGATCACCCCTCCACTTT.

This clone has just one count. This rearrangement joins TRBV6-1 to TRBJ2-7, with 7 bases that match TRBD2. With V trimmed by 4 bases and J by 0 bases, 3 bases remained unmatched. This CDR3 is built from 14 residues. Per germline, CDR1 MNHNS and CDR2 SASEGT. CDR3 amino acids: CASSGSSGSYEQYF. The CDR3 DNA sequence: TGTGCCAGCAGTGGTTCTAGCGGCTCCTACGAGCAGTACTTC.

This sequence joins TRBV5-1 and TRBJ2-7; 8 positions agree with TRBD2. The CDR3 has 14 residues. Germline V CDR1 and CDR2: SGHRS, YFSETQ. V lost 0 bases, J lost 6 bases, and 5 bases stayed unmatched. The CDR3 here is CASSLAGGDGEQYF. The CDR3 nucleotides read TGCGCCAGCAGCTTGGCGGGGGGGGACGGCGAGCAGTACTTC.

As to this clone: This specimen includes other DNA sequences encoding the same CDR3. The rearrangement uses TRBV18 and TRBJ1-1; D possibly corresponds to TRBD1 (5 bases). The CDR3 consists of 14 residues. V shed 6 bases and J shed 3 bases, with 14 bases lying between them. CDR1 is KGHSH and CDR2 is LQKENI in the germline V gene. The CDR3 region has the DNA TGTGCCAGCTCCGCCGAGGGAGGGGACACTGAAGCTTTCTTT. It yields the protein CASSAEGGDTEAFF.